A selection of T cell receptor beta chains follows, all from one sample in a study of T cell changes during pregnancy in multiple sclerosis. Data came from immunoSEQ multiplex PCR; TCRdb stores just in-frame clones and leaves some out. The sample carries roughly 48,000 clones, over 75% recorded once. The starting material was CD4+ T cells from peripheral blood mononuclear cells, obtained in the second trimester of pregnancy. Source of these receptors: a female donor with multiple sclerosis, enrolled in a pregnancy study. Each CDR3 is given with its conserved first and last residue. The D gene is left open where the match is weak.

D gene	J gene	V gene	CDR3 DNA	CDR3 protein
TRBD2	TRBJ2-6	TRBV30	TGTGCCTGGAGCCCCACCGGGACTAGCGGCTCTGGGGCCAACGTCCTGACTTTC	CAWSPTGTSGSGANVLTF
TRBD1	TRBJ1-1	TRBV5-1	TGCGCCAGCAGCTCGACAGGGAAGGGCACTGAAGCTTTCTTT	CASSSTGKGTEAFF
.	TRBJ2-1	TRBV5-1	TGCGCCAGCAGCTTGGCACCGGGATACGACAATGAGCAGTTCTTC	CASSLAPGYDNEQFF
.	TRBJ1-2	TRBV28	TGTGCCAGCAGGACCGACAGGAGGTATGGCTACACCTTC	CASRTDRRYGYTF
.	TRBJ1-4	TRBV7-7	TGTGCCAGCAGTCGTGACAGTAATGAAAAACTGTTTTTT	CASSRDSNEKLFF
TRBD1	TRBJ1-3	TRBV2	TGTGCCAGCAGTACAGGGGCCTTAGGCTCTGGAAACACCATATATTTT	CASSTGALGSGNTIYF
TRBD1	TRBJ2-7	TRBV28	TGTGCCAGCAGTCAAGGGGGCTCCCGGACCTACGAGCAGTACTTC	CASSQGGSRTYEQYF
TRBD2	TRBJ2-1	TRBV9	TGTGCCAGCAGCATGGGACTAGCGAACTCCTACAATGAGCAGTTCTTC	CASSMGLANSYNEQFF
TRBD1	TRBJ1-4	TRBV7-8	TGTGCCAGCAGCCCACGTCCCGACAGGGGGCGATATGAAAAACTGTTTTTT	CASSPRPDRGRYEKLFF
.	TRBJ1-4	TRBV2	TGTGCCAGCTGTTCTAGGGGGAATGAAAAACTGTTTTTT	CASCSRGNEKLFF
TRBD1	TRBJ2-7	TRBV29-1	TGCAGCGCCATCTCGACAGGGGGCTACGAGCAGTACTTC	CSAISTGGYEQYF
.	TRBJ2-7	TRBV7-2	TGTGCCAGCAGCTCCAACAGGGACGCCTACGAGCAGTACTTC	CASSSNRDAYEQYF